One T cell receptor (beta chain) is described in this entry. These data come from a study of tumor-infiltrating lymphocytes in primary liver carcinoma. Total RNA (approximately 450 ng) served as template for TCR beta cDNA synthesis primed by a constant-region primer. Amplification in three nested multiplex PCR rounds with slightly modified ARM-PCR gave rise to TCR beta libraries. The first two PCR rounds used TRBV1-TRBV30 primers with a Cbeta primer, roughly 10 cycles each. TCRdb re-called the multiplex PCR reads with MiXCR, one entry per CDR3 protein. The sample lists about 320,000 distinct CDR3 sequences, approximately 65% seen once, with 9% in the top ten. Germline CDR1 reads SGHVS; CDR2 reads FQNEAQ. The ends lost 5 bases at V and 5 bases at J; junction bases unmatched: 7. CDR3 size: 15 residues. Unsorted whole blood served as the source of blood RNA, and germline DNA was extracted as well.

The chain couples TRBV7-8 to TRBJ2-1; 9 positions agree with TRBD2. The sequence derives from a man aged 35 to 55 with primary liver carcinoma and hepatitis B virus infection. Sample: peripheral blood. CDR3: CASSPRLAEHNEQFF. The CDR3 DNA follows: TGTGCCAGCAGCCCTAGACTAGCGGAACACAATGAGCAGTTCTTC.